Sequencing of this T cell receptor (beta chain) was carried out in a study of breast tumors, draining lymph nodes, adjacent tissues. TCRdb used MiXCR to reprocess the multiplex PCR reads, holding one entry per CDR3 protein. This repertoire shows around 190,000 distinct CDR3 sequences, 30% to 35% found once; its top ten account for roughly 4.3%. Ten or more counts support this clonotype. Germline V lookup: CDR1 SGHKS, CDR2 YYEKEE (reference sequence). This CDR3 has 13 amino acids. V lost 0 bases and J 7 bases, leaving 5 bases between the germline ends. Axillary draining lymph nodes of breast cancer patients supplied the node samples.

The sample comprised axillary lymph node tissue. The V gene is TRBV5-5, the J gene TRBJ1-6; possibly TRBD1 for D (5 bases). The sequence was collected from a female donor with breast cancer. Some clones in this sample may be carry-over from other donors' samples. CDR3 DNA sequence: TGTGCCAGCAGCTTGGGACAGAATTCACCCCTCCACTTT. It is translated as CASSLGQNSPLHF.